This passage covers 29 T cell receptor beta chains from one sample sequenced in a study of T-cell reconstitution after alpha-beta-depleted transplantation in children. Unique molecular identifiers were incorporated during preparation of the TCRbeta library. MiXCR, run by TCRdb on the PCR reads, gives a single entry per CDR3 protein. Among some 490,000 distinct CDR3 sequences listed, around an eighth were seen once. Source: PBMCs from the stem cell graft donor, taken from the stem cell graft. The receptors were sampled from a human donor who donated a stem cell graft to a child with combined immunodeficiency.

In this sample, this clonotype turned up many times. J is TRBJ2-1 and V is TRBV7-9; D perhaps matches TRBD2 (5 bases). CDR3 length: 15 amino acids. Germline V gene sequence: CDR1 SEHNR, CDR2 FQNEAQ (reference sequence). V was shortened by 7 bases and J by 1 base, with 14 bases between the two germline ends. The CDR3 reads CASTPSRGSYNEQFF. DNA for the CDR3: TGTGCCAGCACTCCGTCCCGCGGGTCCTACAATGAGCAGTTCTTC.

The rearrangement uses TRBV7-3 and TRBJ2-7; tentatively, D is TRBD2 (6 bases). The CDR3 spans 15 residues. Trimming removed 5 bases from V and 0 bases from J, with 14 bases in between. The germline CDR1 and CDR2 sequences are SGHTA and FQGTGA. CDR3 DNA sequence: TGTGCCAGCAGCCCCGACGGGGGAAGCTCCTACGAGCAGTACTTC. Protein sequence: CASSPDGGSSYEQYF. Full variable domain (remainder filled in from reference TRBV7-3 and TRBJ2-7): GAGVSQTPSNKVTEKGKYVELRCDPISGHTALYWYRQSLGQGPEFLIYFQGTGAADDSGLPNDRFFAVRPEGSVSTLKIQRTERGDSAVYLCASSPDGGSSYEQYFGPGTRLTVT.

V and J are TRBV28 and TRBJ2-7, with D tentatively TRBD1 (5 bases). CDR3 length: 13 amino acids. Germline V gives CDR1 MDHEN, CDR2 SYDVKM. V lost 3 bases to trimming and J lost 3 bases, with 9 bases between them. The CDR3 DNA is TGTGCCAGCAGTTTCCAGGGCTTCTACGAGCAGTACTTC. Protein: CASSFQGFYEQYF.

This clonotype has ten or more counts. The chain recombines TRBV5-1 with TRBJ2-7, with D unresolved. Per the germline V gene, CDR1 is SGHRS and CDR2 is YFSETQ. V lost 2 bases and J lost 4, with 13 bases in between. CDR3 size: 14 residues. CDR3 in amino acids: CASSFSRIGYEQYF. The CDR3 coding sequence is TGCGCCAGCAGCTTCTCAAGGATTGGGTACGAGCAGTACTTC.

This clonotype has just a few counts. The chain joins TRBV12-3 or TRBV12-4 to TRBJ2-2; 10 bases are a match to TRBD2. The ends lost 5 bases at V and 5 bases at J; junction bases unmatched: 5. This CDR3 contains 15 residues. The CDR3 DNA is TGTGCCAGCAGTGAGCGGGAGGGCCTGACCGGGGAGCTGTTTTTT. Translation: CASSEREGLTGELFF.

This chain uses TRBV11-1 with TRBJ1-4; no definite D call. CDR1 and CDR2 from the germline V gene are SGHAT and FQDESV (reference sequence). V lost 1 base and J 8 bases, leaving 29 bases between the germline ends. This CDR3 is 20 amino acids long. The CDR3 DNA reads as TGTGCCAGCAGCTTAGGAAGCCGAATCTATATTAGTAGTATGGGCGAAAAACTGTTTTTT. This gives the protein CASSLGSRIYISSMGEKLFF.

In DNA form, the CDR3 reads TGTGCCAGCAGTCGACAGGGGACCGGTGAAAAACTGTTTTTT. It is translated as CASSRQGTGEKLFF. The genes are TRBV6-5 and TRBJ1-4, with 8 bases fitting TRBD1. The CDR3 extends over 14 amino acids. With 5 bases clipped from V and 7 bases from J, the junction kept 6 bases outside the gene matches. CDR1 and CDR2 from the germline V gene are MNHEY and SVGAGI.

The table lists this clonotype with many counts. V is TRBV18 and J is TRBJ1-5; D is unresolved. Germline V gene lookup returns CDR1 KGHSH and CDR2 LQKENI. The CDR3 contains 14 residues. Trimming removed 4 bases at V and 8 bases at J, with 15 bases between. CDR3 DNA: TGTGCCAGCTCACTTAACTGGGGTGAGGAGCCCCAGCATTTT. It specifies CASSLNWGEEPQHF. Together with reference TRBV18 and TRBJ1-5, the CDR3 gives the full variable domain: NAGVMQNPRHLVRRRGQEARLRCSPMKGHSHVYWYRQLPEEGLKFMVYLQKENIIDESGMPKERFSAEFPKEGPSILRIQQVVRGDSAAYFCASSLNWGEEPQHFGDGTRLSIL.

As concerns this clonotype: This may be a read error: a much more frequent sequence differs by one nucleotide. The V and J genes are TRBV16 and TRBJ2-7; D gene ambiguous. There are 13 residues in the CDR3. CDR1 and CDR2 (germline): KGHSY, FQNENV. V lost 3 bases, J lost 0 bases, and 6 bases lay in between. The CDR3 DNA follows: TGTGCCAGCAGCCAGGGGTGCTCCTACGAGCAGTACTTC. Translated, it gives CASSQGCSYEQYF. The full variable domain, its missing parts supplied by reference TRBV16 and TRBJ2-7, is GEEVAQTPKHLVRGEGQKAKLYCAPIKGHSYVFWYQQVLKNEFKFLISFQNENVFDETGMPKERFSAKCLPNSPCSLEIQATKLEDSAVYFCASSQGCSYEQYFGPGTRLTVT.

This clonotype was observed a few times. The V and J genes are TRBV7-8 and TRBJ2-5, with 10 bases identical to TRBD2. Germline V gene lookup returns CDR1 SGHVS and CDR2 FQNEAQ. The CDR3 is 17 residues long. Unmatched junction bases numbered 11, after V lost 5 bases and J lost 2 bases. CDR3 bases: TGTGCCAGCAGCCCCCGGGCTAGCGGGAGACTACAAGAGACCCAGTACTTC. Translating gives CASSPRASGRLQETQYF.

In this sample, this clonotype turned up many times. Compared with germline, one end of the junction differs, possibly owing to a read error. The genes are TRBV7-7 and TRBJ2-1; 7 bases are a match to TRBD2. The CDR3 contains 14 residues. Germline V lookup: CDR1 SSHAT, CDR2 FNYEAQ (reference sequence). The CDR3 region has the DNA TGTGCTAGCAGCTTAGGGAGGGAAGGCGATGAGCAGTTCTTC. The encoded protein is CASSLGREGDEQFF.

This clonotype came up many times. V is TRBV7-3 and J is TRBJ1-1; D unresolved. This CDR3 has 13 residues. V dropped 3 bases and J dropped 3 bases, with 8 bases sitting between them. CDR1 SGHTA and CDR2 FQGTGA come from the germline V gene. The CDR3, as DNA: TGTGCCAGCAGCTTTTCAGATTACACTGAAGCTTTCTTT. It codes for CASSFSDYTEAFF.

Here the CDR3 DNA reads TGTGCCAGCAGCCCAAGCGGGAGACTCAGCAATGAGCAGTTCTTC. Amino acids: CASSPSGRLSNEQFF. The chain is built from TRBV7-3 and TRBJ2-1, with 8 bases aligning to TRBD2. The germline V gene has CDR1 SGHTA and CDR2 FQGTGA. The CDR3 runs 15 residues. Trimming took 5 bases from V and 6 from J; bases not matched to a gene: 9.

J is TRBJ2-1 and V is TRBV29-1, with D perhaps given as TRBD1 or TRBD2 (5 bases each). Per germline, CDR1 SQVTM and CDR2 ANQGSEA. The CDR3 sequence is 13 residues long. V was trimmed by 8 bases and J by 3 bases, leaving 14 bases between them. The CDR3 region has the DNA TGCAGCTATCCTCGGGACGGCTACAATGAGCAGTTCTTC. Its translation is CSYPRDGYNEQFF.

Turning to this clonotype: One junction end does not reproduce the germline sequence, and a read error may be involved. This sequence joins TRBV7-7 and TRBJ2-5; the D gene is possibly TRBD1 (6 bases). Germline V gene lookup returns CDR1 SSHAT and CDR2 FNYEAQ (reference sequence). The CDR3 consists of 13 residues. The CDR3 is CASSFAQGETQYF. In nucleotides, the CDR3 is TGTGCTAGCAGCTTTGCACAGGGCGAGACCCAGTACTTC. Looking up the rest from reference TRBV7-7 and TRBJ2-5 gives the full variable domain: GAGVSQSPRYKVTKRGQDVTLRCDPISSHATLYWYQQALGQGPEFLTYFNYEAQPDKSGLPSDRFSAERPEGSISTLTIQRTEQRDSAMYRCASSFAQGETQYFGPGTRLLVL.

This clonotype was observed at least ten times. J is TRBJ2-1 and V is TRBV7-9; TRBD1 aligns across 7 bases. J was trimmed by 7 bases and V by 0 bases; bases with no gene match: 6. The CDR3 covers 15 residues. Germline V gives CDR1 SEHNR, CDR2 FQNEAQ (reference sequence). The CDR3 nucleotides are TGTGCCAGCAGCTTAGCGAGACAGGGTATTAATGAGCAGTTCTTC. As protein: CASSLARQGINEQFF.

This clonotype has a count of ten or more. The rearrangement joins TRBV21-1 to TRBJ2-7; the table's D call TRBD2 went unverified against the DNA. TRBV21-1 counts as a pseudogene. This CDR3 comprises 14 residues. Written as DNA, the CDR3 is TGTGCCAGCAGCAAAATTAGCGAGACTTACGAGCAGTACTTC. Amino acid sequence: CASSKISETYEQYF.

As regards this clonotype: Relative to the germline gene, one junction end is altered; a read error may explain this. V usage is TRBV5-1 and J usage is TRBJ2-4; D tentatively reads TRBD1 or TRBD2 (5 bases each). The CDR3 covers 14 residues. Germline values: CDR1 SGHRS, CDR2 YFSETQ. Here the CDR3 reads CASGLGVLGNIQYF. Written as DNA, the CDR3 is TGCGCCAGCGGCTTGGGGGTGTTAGGGAACATTCAGTACTTC.

V and J are TRBV15 and TRBJ2-5; the D is unclear. Trimming removed 3 bases at V and 1 base at J, with 3 bases between. Per germline, CDR1 LNHNV and CDR2 YYDKDF (reference sequence). The length of the CDR3 is 12 residues. CDR3 region: CATSSAQETQYF. CDR3 DNA: TGTGCCACCAGCAGCGCCCAAGAGACCCAGTACTTC.

Written as DNA, the CDR3 is TGTGCCAGCAGCACTAGCGGGGGTAGCTCCTACGAGCAGTACTTC. Translating it yields CASSTSGGSSYEQYF. The chain is built from TRBV7-8 and TRBJ2-7; 11 nucleotides align to TRBD2. Unmatched junction bases numbered 3, after V lost 5 bases and J lost 0 bases. Germline values: CDR1 SGHVS, CDR2 FQNEAQ. This CDR3 spans 15 amino acids.

This clonotype showed up many times. The chain employs TRBV13 and TRBJ2-1, with D possibly being TRBD2 (7 bases). Trimming shortened V by 5 bases and J by 0 bases, and 14 bases separated the two germline ends. The CDR3 has 16 residues. Germline lookup yields CDR1 PRHDT and CDR2 FYEKMQ (reference sequence). CDR3 bases: TGTGCCAGCAGCCGGGGGCGGGAGAGCTCCTACAATGAGCAGTTCTTC. Protein sequence: CASSRGRESSYNEQFF.

The table lists this clonotype with many counts. The V and J genes are TRBV29-1 and TRBJ2-2; TRBD2 matches at 12 bases. Germline V gene data show CDR1 as SQVTM and CDR2 as ANQGSEA. The CDR3 has 15 amino acids. V shed 6 bases and J 1 base; nucleotides not matched to a gene: 3. CDR3 region: CSVPLAGGNTGELFF. For the CDR3, the DNA is TGCAGCGTACCACTAGCGGGAGGGAACACCGGGGAGCTGTTTTTT.

V gene TRBV5-4 combines with J gene TRBJ2-5, with a weak D call TRBD1 (6 bases). From germline, CDR1 is SGHNT and CDR2 YYREEE (reference sequence). V lost 4 bases, J lost 5 bases, and 12 bases lay in between. The CDR3 contains 13 residues. CDR3 residues: CASSNLQGETQYF. DNA of the CDR3: TGTGCCAGCAGCAATCTGCAGGGGGAGACCCAGTACTTC.

This chain links TRBV4-3 with TRBJ1-2; 7 bases match TRBD1. Germline V gene data show CDR1 as LGHNA and CDR2 as YSLEER. The CDR3 has 16 amino acids. The J segment lost 4 bases and the V segment lost 0 bases, leaving 8 bases of the junction unmatched. CDR3 nucleotide sequence: TGCGCCAGCAGCCAAGAGGGGGGAGGGGGCGTCTATGGCTACACCTTC. Its protein product is CASSQEGGGGVYGYTF.

The chain employs TRBV6-1 and TRBJ1-6; 9 nucleotides line up with TRBD1. After removal of 6 bases from V and 6 bases from J, the junction contained 6 bases not matched to a gene. This CDR3 is 15 amino acids long. Germline V gene sequence: CDR1 MNHNS, CDR2 SASEGT. The CDR3 coding sequence is TGTGCCAGCAGGTCACAGGGGGCCTCTAATTCACCCCTCCACTTT. It specifies CASRSQGASNSPLHF.

This clonotype was counted a few times. DNA for the CDR3: TGTGCCAGCAGCTTAGAAGGGCTGGGTAGAGAGACCCAGTACTTC. It yields the protein CASSLEGLGRETQYF. The chain recombines TRBV11-2 with TRBJ2-5; D ambiguous. This CDR3 has 15 amino acids. Germline CDR1 SGHAT, CDR2 FQNNGV. Trimming took off 0 bases at V and 4 bases at J, with 12 bases between the two ends.

The gene calls are TRBV28 and TRBJ2-2, with 10 positions matching TRBD2. Germline V gives CDR1 MDHEN, CDR2 SYDVKM. The CDR3 totals 16 residues. Trimming took 3 bases from V and 8 from J; bases not matched to a gene: 9. The CDR3 bases are TGTGCCAGCAGTTTCCCCATTAGCGGGGGGCCAGGGGAGCTGTTTTTT. Its translation is CASSFPISGGPGELFF.

This clonotype was counted ten times or more. The J gene is TRBJ2-2, the V gene TRBV6-4; D gene uncertain. The germline V and J ends were trimmed by 2 bases and 5 bases, with 6 bases remaining between them. From germline, CDR1 is MRHNA and CDR2 SNTAGT. CDR3 length: 13 amino acids. CDR3 sequence reads: CASSDGDTGELFF. The CDR3 nucleotides read TGTGCCAGCAGTGACGGTGATACCGGGGAGCTGTTTTTT.

This clonotype was counted between two and nine times. The chain couples TRBV13 to TRBJ2-7; 8 nucleotides agree with TRBD1. V shed 0 bases and J 2 bases; nucleotides not matched to a gene: 6. The CDR3 loop spans 16 amino acids. Looked up from germline, CDR1 is PRHDT and CDR2 is FYEKMQ (reference sequence). Here the CDR3 DNA reads TGTGCCAGCAGCTTAGGAGTCCAGGGGGCGGCCTACGAGCAGTACTTC. Protein: CASSLGVQGAAYEQYF.